What follows are 3 T cell receptor beta chains derived from one specimen sequenced in a study of blood T cell repertoires in COVID-19. Repertoires were generated with immunoSEQ multiplex PCR, while TCRdb's copy carries only in-frame clones and drops some. The table records approximately 290,000 clones, 75% to 90% of them present only once. Material: peripheral blood. These receptors were obtained from a man between 25 and 39 years old with acute or convalescent COVID-19.

The rearrangement joins TRBV11-2 to TRBJ2-1, with 11 nucleotides matching TRBD2. The germline CDR1 and CDR2 sequences are SGHAT and FQNNGV. V trimming: 4 bases; J trimming: 7 bases; junction bases outside the gene matches: 6. The CDR3 is 15 amino acids. The CDR3 region has the DNA TGTGCCAGCAGCTCCTATAGCGGGAGGGAGAATGAGCAGTTCTTC. This sequence encodes CASSSYSGRENEQFF.

The V call is TRBV7-9, the J call TRBJ1-2, with a tentative D call TRBD1 (6 bases). Germline-derived CDR1 and CDR2 are SEHNR and FQNEAQ (reference sequence). The CDR3 totals 13 residues. Trimming took off 5 bases at V and 8 bases at J, with 15 bases between the two ends. The DNA for the CDR3 is TGTGCCAGCAGCCCCATGCGGGGGCACGGCTACACCTTC. It yields the protein CASSPMRGHGYTF.

The V call is TRBV19, the J call TRBJ1-1; no firm D call. CDR1 LNHDA and CDR2 SQIVND come from the germline V gene (reference sequence). The CDR3 is 13 residues long. V was pared by 3 bases and J by 2 bases, with 7 bases between. This CDR3 is CASSMQANTEAFF. Written as DNA, the CDR3 is TGTGCCAGTAGTATGCAGGCTAACACTGAAGCTTTCTTT.